Below are 2 T cell receptor beta chains sequenced from a single sample in a study of blood T cell repertoires in COVID-19. The assay was immunoSEQ multiplex PCR, and TCRdb's table has in-frame clones only and misses some. The table lists approximately 150,000 clones, around 83% of them singletons, with approximately 2.5% in the top ten. Input material: peripheral blood. These TCRs come from a human donor with acute or convalescent COVID-19. The donor label of this sample is uncertain.

This clone was recorded a few times. The V and J genes are TRBV13 and TRBJ2-7; 7 bases align to TRBD2. Germline values: CDR1 PRHDT, CDR2 FYEKMQ (reference sequence). CDR3 size: 15 residues. Unmatched junction bases numbered 7, after V lost 5 bases and J lost 0 bases. DNA of the CDR3: TGTGCCAGCAGCGGGGGGGGACTGAACTCCTACGAGCAGTACTTC. Translating gives CASSGGGLNSYEQYF. The full variable domain, in which reference TRBV13 and TRBJ2-7 provide the parts outside the CDR3, is AAGVIQSPRHLIKEKRETATLKCYPIPRHDTVYWYQQGPGQDPQFLISFYEKMQSDKGSIPDRFSAQQFSDYHSELNMSSLELGDSALYFCASSGGGLNSYEQYFGPGTRLTVT.

The gene calls are TRBV4-3 and TRBJ1-2; 7 bases are a match to TRBD1. The trim removed 4 bases at V and 2 bases at J, leaving 7 bases unmatched. Germline assignment: CDR1 LGHNA and CDR2 YSLEER. The CDR3 has 15 residues. This CDR3 reads CASSPQGTDNYGYTF. The CDR3 bases are TGCGCCAGCAGCCCGCAGGGGACAGACAACTATGGCTACACCTTC.